Below, 27 T cell receptor beta chains from the same sample are listed, as sequenced in a study of cytomegalovirus exposure and HLA in healthy donors. Use of 60 Vbeta and 13 Jbeta primers characterized the PCR. Clones were sequenced by immunoSEQ multiplex PCR, and TCRdb holds only the in-frame ones, with some missing. The table has 80,000 to 100,000 clones, around 75% seen once. Sequencing was carried out using PBMCs. These receptors were taken from a man aged 18 to 29 in good health and CMV-seropositive.

This chain uses TRBV19 with TRBJ2-5; 11 bases agree with TRBD2. This CDR3 comprises 15 residues. From germline, CDR1 is LNHDA and CDR2 SQIVND (reference sequence). The V and J ends lost 4 bases and 5 bases, in that order; junction bases with no gene match: 6. The CDR3 loop is CASSTPTSGVETQYF. In DNA, the CDR3 is TGTGCCAGTAGTACCCCGACTAGCGGGGTGGAGACCCAGTACTTC.

This clone was seen a few times. The genes are TRBV7-9 and TRBJ2-3; D uncertain. Per the germline V gene, CDR1 is SEHNR and CDR2 is FQNEAQ (reference sequence). This CDR3 is built from 13 residues. V dropped 5 bases and J dropped 5 bases, with 11 bases sitting between them. As DNA, the CDR3 is TGTGCCAGCAGCCCTCAATCAGGAGATACGCAGTATTTT. Encoded protein: CASSPQSGDTQYF.

J is TRBJ1-4 and V is TRBV6-5; the match to TRBD1 covers 9 bases. CDR3 length equals 14 residues. The V gene's germline CDR1 is MNHEY and CDR2 SVGAGI. The ends lost 5 bases at V and 15 bases at J; junction bases unmatched: 13. CDR3 loop: CASSEHRGQGRVFF. CDR3 nucleotide sequence: TGTGCCAGCAGTGAACACAGGGGGCAGGGAAGGGTGTTTTTT.

The chain uses TRBV4-1 and TRBJ2-3; 10 bases fit TRBD2. This CDR3 has 19 residues. The V segment lost 1 base and the J segment 4 bases; nucleotides outside the gene matches: 14. Germline CDR1 MGHRA, CDR2 YSYEKL. The CDR3 protein is CASSQGDGLAGVGADTQYF. The CDR3 region has the DNA TGCGCCAGCAGCCAAGGGGATGGGCTAGCGGGGGTAGGGGCAGATACGCAGTATTTT.

V and J are TRBV7-3 and TRBJ2-5, with D possibly matching TRBD1 (7 bases). The V end was cut by 1 base, the J end by 2 bases, with 11 bases between. Germline V gene lookup returns CDR1 SGHTA and CDR2 FQGTGA. The CDR3 extends over 15 amino acids. Written as DNA, the CDR3 is TGTGCCAGCAGCTTAATCAGGGGGGAACAAGAGACCCAGTACTTC. It specifies CASSLIRGEQETQYF.

The chain combines TRBV27 with TRBJ2-1, with TRBD2 matching 15 bases. V shed 5 bases and J 7 bases; nucleotides not matched to a gene: 6. The length of the CDR3 is 16 residues. Germline assignment: CDR1 MNHEY and CDR2 SMNVEV (reference sequence). The CDR3 coding sequence is TGTGCCAGCAGTGCTGGACTAGCGGGGGGGCGGAATGAGCAGTTCTTC. Amino acids: CASSAGLAGGRNEQFF.

The chain uses TRBV5-1 and TRBJ2-5; D is uncertain. The CDR3 spans 14 residues. Trimming stripped 1 base from V and 1 base from J, with 8 bases between. Germline V CDR1 and CDR2: SGHRS, YFSETQ. The CDR3 coding sequence is TGCGCCAGCAGCTTGATGTCTATCCAAGAGACCCAGTACTTC. Its protein is CASSLMSIQETQYF.

The rearrangement uses TRBV29-1 and TRBJ2-3, with a weak D call TRBD2 (7 bases). Germline V gene lookup returns CDR1 SQVTM and CDR2 ANQGSEA. The CDR3 has 13 residues. Trimming took off 7 bases at V and 6 bases at J, with 17 bases between the two ends. As DNA, the CDR3 is TGCAGCGCCCACGGGGGGCGGGGGGATACGCAGTATTTT. Translation: CSAHGGRGDTQYF.

This chain joins TRBV5-1 and TRBJ2-2, with a weak D call TRBD1 (6 bases). This CDR3 comprises 13 residues. CDR1 is SGHRS, CDR2 YFSETQ, per germline. The V end lost 2 bases, the J end lost 8 bases, and 10 bases lay between the germline ends. CDR3 protein: CASSFGGSGELFF. The CDR3, as DNA: TGCGCCAGCAGCTTTGGGGGCTCAGGGGAGCTGTTTTTT.

This chain connects TRBV6-5 to TRBJ1-2, with a weak D call TRBD1 (6 bases). V lost 0 bases, J lost 4 bases, and 12 bases lay in between. The germline CDR1 and CDR2 sequences are MNHEY and SVGAGI. This CDR3 region has 15 residues. The CDR3 bases are TGTGCCAGCAGTTACTCTCAAGCAGGGGCCTATGGCTACACCTTC. This sequence encodes CASSYSQAGAYGYTF.

CDR3 coding DNA: TGTGCCTGGAGTGGTAGTGTAGAGGAAAAACTGTTTTTT. Residues: CAWSGSVEEKLFF. The chain is built from TRBV30 and TRBJ1-4; the D is unclear. The CDR3 is made up of 13 amino acids. The V end lost 1 base, the J end lost 8 bases, and 11 bases lay between the germline ends. Germline CDR1 and CDR2: GTSNPN and SVGIG (reference sequence).

The chain recombines TRBV6-1 with TRBJ2-7; maybe TRBD1 (5 bases). This CDR3 is 15 amino acids long. Trimming stripped 4 bases from V and 0 bases from J, with 13 bases between. The germline CDR1 and CDR2 sequences are MNHNS and SASEGT. The chain's CDR3 is CASSGLVDNSYEQYF. CDR3 DNA: TGTGCCAGCAGTGGTTTAGTGGACAACTCCTACGAGCAGTACTTC.

This chain uses TRBV10-3 with TRBJ2-3; TRBD2 might be the D (5 bases). This CDR3 contains 13 residues. Germline V gives CDR1 ENHRY, CDR2 SYGVKD. Trimming took 6 bases from V and 1 from J, leaving 8 bases between them. The CDR3 here is CAIRAGGTDTQYF. In nucleotides, the CDR3 is TGTGCCATCAGAGCCGGGGGCACAGATACGCAGTATTTT.

The chain carries TRBV6-1 and TRBJ2-2; TRBD2 matches 7 bases. Germline V gives CDR1 MNHNS, CDR2 SASEGT. V shed 10 bases, J shed 7 bases, and the junction held 9 bases outside the gene matches. The length of the CDR3 is 13 residues. In DNA, the CDR3 is TGTGCCACTCCAGCCGGGAGGAACGGGGAGCTGTTTTTT. It yields the protein CATPAGRNGELFF.

DNA for the CDR3: TGTGCCAGCAGCTTAGCGGGGGAGGGAGAGACCCAGTACTTC. As protein: CASSLAGEGETQYF. The V call is TRBV11-2, the J call TRBJ2-5, with 7 bases lining up with TRBD2. The CDR3 sequence is 14 residues long. After removal of 1 base from V and 4 bases from J, the junction contained 3 bases not matched to a gene. Germline CDR1 and CDR2: SGHAT and FQNNGV. Drawing the rest from reference TRBV11-2 and TRBJ2-5, the complete variable domain is EAGVAQSPRYKIIEKRQSVAFWCNPISGHATLYWYQQILGQGPKLLIQFQNNGVVDDSQLPKDRFSAERLKGVDSTLKIQPAKLEDSAVYLCASSLAGEGETQYFGPGTRLLVL.

CDR3 nucleotide sequence: TGTGCCAGCAGCTCCGGGAGACCGGGCTCCTATAATTCACCCCTCCACTTT. This encodes CASSSGRPGSYNSPLHF. The chain carries TRBV5-6 and TRBJ1-6; no clear D gene. The CDR3 contains 17 residues. Germline lookup yields CDR1 SGHDT and CDR2 YYEEEE. V was clipped by 3 bases and J by 0 bases, with 13 bases between them.

V gene TRBV10-3 combines with J gene TRBJ2-7; D is perhaps TRBD1 (5 bases). CDR1 ENHRY and CDR2 SYGVKD come from the germline V gene. The CDR3 extends over 14 amino acids. Trimming shortened V by 6 bases and J by 0 bases, and 12 bases separated the two germline ends. The CDR3 DNA follows: TGTGCCATCAGCGTAGCAGGGCTCTCCTACGAGCAGTACTTC. This codes for CAISVAGLSYEQYF.

CDR3 nucleotides: TGTGCCAGCAGCGCGGACAGGGTGGATGGCTACACCTTC. Amino acid sequence: CASSADRVDGYTF. The rearrangement joins TRBV5-4 to TRBJ1-2, with 8 nucleotides matching TRBD1. There are 13 residues in the CDR3. Germline CDR1 SGHNT, CDR2 YYREEE (reference sequence). After removal of 4 bases from V and 6 bases from J, the junction contained 5 bases not matched to a gene.

The chain has TRBV19 and TRBJ1-1; 9 nucleotides agree with TRBD1. The CDR3 is 14 residues long. Germline lookup yields CDR1 LNHDA and CDR2 SQIVND (reference sequence). V shed 6 bases, J shed 2 bases, and the junction held 4 bases outside the gene matches. Here the CDR3 DNA reads TGTGCCAGTAGGGGACAGGGACAAAACACTGAAGCTTTCTTT. It translates to CASRGQGQNTEAFF.

This chain joins TRBV27 and TRBJ1-5, with 7 bases identical to TRBD1. The CDR3 loop spans 15 amino acids. With V trimmed by 6 bases and J by 0 bases, 5 bases remained unmatched. Looked up from germline, CDR1 is MNHEY and CDR2 is SMNVEV (reference sequence). In nucleotides, the CDR3 is TGTGCCAGCAGAGCCGGGACAGTTAGCAATCAGCCCCAGCATTTT. This encodes CASRAGTVSNQPQHF.

By share, this clone ranks as medium-sized. This chain uses TRBV18 with TRBJ2-7, with 9 positions matching TRBD2. The CDR3 consists of 16 residues. V lost 0 bases, J lost 6 bases, and 9 bases stayed unmatched. Germline V gives CDR1 KGHSH, CDR2 LQKENI. The CDR3 spells CASSPPAGTSRGEQYF. The CDR3 bases are TGTGCCAGCTCACCACCGGCCGGGACTAGCCGTGGCGAGCAGTACTTC.

CDR3 DNA sequence: TGCACTGATCCGGGACTAGCGGGGGGCAAACGCACAGATACGCAGTATTTT. It translates to CTDPGLAGGKRTDTQYF. The gene calls are TRBV1 and TRBJ2-3; no check of the table's D call, TRBD2, against the DNA was made. TRBV1 is a known pseudogene. The CDR3 length is 17 residues.

The gene calls are TRBV9 and TRBJ1-2, with a weak D call TRBD1 (5 bases). The CDR3 has 14 residues. V lost 4 bases, J lost 2 bases, and 12 bases lay in between. Germline CDR1 reads SGDLS; CDR2 reads YYNGEE. The CDR3 DNA sequence: TGTGCCAGCAGCTTCACCCAGGGAAACTATGGCTACACCTTC. Protein product: CASSFTQGNYGYTF. The entire variable domain, with the rest obtained from reference TRBV9 and TRBJ1-2, is as follows: DSGVTQTPKHLITATGQRVTLRCSPRSGDLSVYWYQQSLDQGLQFLIQYYNGEERAKGNILERFSAQQFPDLHSELNLSSLELGDSALYFCASSFTQGNYGYTFGSGTRLTVV.

The chain couples TRBV30 to TRBJ1-1; D is unclear. Germline CDR1 is GTSNPN and CDR2 is SVGIG (reference sequence). Between the trimmed V and J ends, which lost 4 bases and 7 bases, there was a span of 19 bases. The CDR3 extends over 14 amino acids. The CDR3 DNA is TGTGCCTGGATAGGAAATATCCGGCGGCTTGAAGCTTTCTTT. It encodes CAWIGNIRRLEAFF.

This rearrangement joins TRBV7-8 to TRBJ1-6, with TRBD1 matching over 8 bases. CDR1 is SGHVS, CDR2 FQNEAQ, per germline. This CDR3 is 12 amino acids long. The junction had 5 bases not matched to a gene; V was cut back by 5 bases and J by 14 bases. Here the CDR3 reads CASSGQGRALHF. The CDR3 bases are TGTGCCAGCAGCGGACAGGGTAGGGCCCTCCACTTT.

The rearrangement joins TRBV9 to TRBJ2-1; 7 bases fit TRBD1. CDR1 is SGDLS and CDR2 is YYNGEE in the germline V gene. CDR3 length equals 14 residues. Trimming at V came to 1 base and at J to 5 bases, leaving 3 bases not matched to a gene. The chain's CDR3 is CASSVYGTDNEQFF. The CDR3 DNA follows: TGTGCCAGCAGCGTATATGGGACAGACAATGAGCAGTTCTTC.

This clone was counted between two and nine times. The chain has TRBV19 and TRBJ2-7, with D maybe TRBD1 (5 bases). The CDR3 runs 14 residues. Germline V gene sequence: CDR1 LNHDA, CDR2 SQIVND (reference sequence). The V end was cut by 3 bases, the J end by 2 bases, with 11 bases between. The chain's CDR3 is CASSIGAATYEQYF. In DNA, the CDR3 is TGTGCCAGTAGTATTGGGGCAGCTACCTACGAGCAGTACTTC.